These T cell receptor beta chains were read from a single sample in a study of T cell responses to AZD1222 COVID-19 vaccine. TCRdb keeps only in-frame clones here, not all; method: immunoSEQ multiplex PCR. The sample comprises roughly 170,000 clones, about nine tenths of which are singletons, and 1.5% to 2% rests with the top ten. Specimen: peripheral blood, collected on day 0 of AZD1222 vaccination. The source of these receptors is an adult in good health. Each CDR3 is given with its conserved first and last residue. D genes are given only for firm matches. Where a row states a size, it is once, few, many or the class of an expanded clone; other rows omit it.

d_gene	v_gene	j_gene	abundance	CDR3aa	CDR3nt
TRBD2	TRBV15	TRBJ2-1	once	CATSGSGGPYNEQFF	TGTGCCACCAGTGGTAGCGGGGGACCATACAATGAGCAGTTCTTC
.	TRBV28	TRBJ2-2	.	CASSENNKNTGELFF	TGTGCCAGCAGCGAAAACAACAAAAACACCGGGGAGCTGTTTTTT
.	TRBV5-4	TRBJ2-5	.	CASSIGPLGQETQYF	TGTGCCAGCAGCATAGGACCTCTGGGGCAAGAGACCCAGTACTTC
.	TRBV5-1	TRBJ2-3	.	CASSLGLSGGTDTQYF	TGCGCCAGCAGCTTGGGCCTATCCGGAGGCACAGATACGCAGTATTTT
.	TRBV4-3	TRBJ1-2	.	CASSQDWPALRYTF	TGCGCCAGCAGCCAAGATTGGCCAGCTTTGCGCTACACCTTC
.	TRBV19	TRBJ1-1	.	CASSGARNTEAFF	TGTGCCAGTAGTGGGGCCCGGAACACTGAAGCTTTCTTT
TRBD1	TRBV27	TRBJ1-5	.	CASRPDRGLGQPQHF	TGTGCCAGCAGACCCGACAGGGGGCTGGGTCAGCCCCAGCATTTT
TRBD2	TRBV19	TRBJ2-7	.	CASSTWRERGSYEQYF	TGTGCCAGTAGTACCTGGCGGGAGCGGGGATCCTACGAGCAGTACTTC
.	TRBV7-8	TRBJ1-2	.	CASSPQRAPESYGYTF	TGTGCCAGCAGCCCCCAGCGGGCCCCGGAATCCTATGGCTACACCTTC
.	TRBV30	TRBJ1-4	few	CASFEGAREKLFF	TGTGCCTCGTTTGAGGGAGCGCGTGAAAAACTGTTTTTT
.	TRBV15	TRBJ1-3	.	CATSRDPGDGNTIYF	TGTGCCACCAGCAGAGATCCGGGGGATGGAAACACCATATATTTT
.	TRBV2	TRBJ2-7	few	CASPKEDASYEQYF	TGTGCCAGCCCAAAGGAGGACGCTTCCTACGAGCAGTACTTC
TRBD1	TRBV9	TRBJ1-2	.	CASSVRDRDGYTF	TGTGCCAGCAGCGTCCGCGACAGGGATGGCTACACCTTC
TRBD1	TRBV6-6	TRBJ2-7	.	CASSHSGGQYF	TGTGCCAGCAGTCACTCAGGGGGGCAGTACTTC
.	TRBV5-1	TRBJ2-7	.	CASSFDGAYEQYF	TGCGCCAGCAGCTTTGACGGGGCCTACGAGCAGTACTTC
TRBD1	TRBV19	TRBJ1-5	.	CASSTYDRVRKQPQHF	TGTGCCAGTAGTACTTACGACAGGGTAAGGAAACAGCCCCAGCATTTT
.	TRBV28	TRBJ1-1	.	CASSSGLTLAFF	TGTGCCAGCAGTTCCGGGCTGACGTTGGCTTTCTTT
TRBD1	TRBV5-4	TRBJ1-6	.	CASKTGTENSPLHF	TGTGCCAGTAAAACCGGGACAGAGAATTCACCCCTCCACTTT
TRBD1	TRBV28	TRBJ1-6	.	CATRGTGQSPLHF	TGTGCAACCCGAGGGACAGGGCAATCACCCCTCCACTTT
.	TRBV3-1/TRBV3-2	TRBJ1-1	.	CASSQGIPVSAEAFF	TGTGCCAGCAGCCAAGGGATCCCGGTGAGCGCTGAAGCTTTCTTT
TRBD2	TRBV7-2	TRBJ2-3	.	CASSLGLAGGLSTDTQYF	TGTGCCAGCAGCTTAGGACTAGCGGGTGGTCTTAGCACAGATACGCAGTATTTT
.	TRBV10-3	TRBJ1-1	.	CAISESGTLNTEAFF	TGTGCCATCAGTGAGTCAGGGACCCTGAACACTGAAGCTTTCTTT
TRBD1	TRBV28	TRBJ1-2	.	CASSIGQGTRGYTF	TGTGCCAGCAGTATCGGACAGGGTACCCGGGGCTACACCTTC
.	TRBV7-2	TRBJ1-5	.	CASSSGQLGGQPQHF	TGTGCCAGCAGCTCAGGACAACTTGGGGGGCAGCCCCAGCATTTT
TRBD1	TRBV7-6	TRBJ2-7	.	CASSSTWDRGNEQYF	TGTGCCAGCAGCTCAACATGGGACAGGGGAAACGAGCAGTACTTC
.	TRBV5-6	TRBJ1-4	once	CASSLDGGRTNEKLFF	TGTGCCAGCAGCTTGGATGGGGGTCGGACTAATGAAAAACTGTTTTTT